This TCR beta chain was found in a study of T cells after posttransplantation cyclophosphamide. Germline V gene data show CDR1 as MNHNS and CDR2 as SASEGT. The V segment lost 5 bases and the J segment 10 bases; nucleotides outside the gene matches: 11. CDR3 length: 15 amino acids. In its sample, this clone was seen many times. Its antigen is not known. Study-wide results and limits: Donor CD8+ memory clones often dominated recipient blood repertoires at later times. Recipient CMV seropositivity and CMV reactivation strongly tracked TRB clonality.

The repertoire was sequenced with immunoSEQ multiplex PCR; TCRdb's copy has only in-frame clones and lacks some. Listed here are under 40,000 clones without any singletons, the top ten holding approximately 6.4%. This receptor was taken from a woman in her 50s in good health and a related stem cell transplant donor. The genes are TRBV6-1 and TRBJ2-1, with TRBD2 matching 10 bases. Sequencing was performed on PBMCs. The CDR3 loop is CASSFSPGTSDEQFF. CDR3 coding DNA: TGTGCCAGCAGTTTTTCTCCCGGGACTAGCGACGAGCAGTTCTTC.